Below, one TCR beta chain is given with its context. The antigen remains undetermined. These data belong to a study of T cell repertoires in cytomegalovirus infection. Study conclusions and caveats: Cumulative public TCR beta family frequency identified CMV carriers with the relevant HLA. What dominated the ex vivo response were HLA-C-restricted CMV-specific TCR beta clonotypes.

This CDR3 contains 13 residues. Germline V gene lookup returns CDR1 SGHNT and CDR2 YYREEE (reference sequence). Trimming left V 4 bases short and J 7 bases short, with 14 bases between. TCRdb processed the reads anew with MiXCR; each CDR3 protein has one entry. This table holds approximately 700,000 distinct CDR3 sequences, about a third found once. This rearrangement joins TRBV5-4 to TRBJ2-5, with D possibly being TRBD1 (5 bases). The specimen was PBMCs. The receptor comes from a human donor in good health (CMV status not recorded). Some clones in this sample may be carry-over from other donors' samples. CDR3 coding DNA: TGTGCCAGCAGCCCCGACAGAACGGGGACCCAGTACTTC. Translation: CASSPDRTGTQYF.